This T cell receptor beta chain was sequenced for a study of identical twins. This clonotype has more than one count but fewer than ten. TCRdb reprocessed the 5' RACE reads via MiXCR and lists one record per CDR3 protein. The repertoire consists of around 300,000 distinct CDR3 sequences, with approximately 8% occurring once and the leading ten covering less than 2.5%. This CDR3 is built from 16 residues. Germline V gives CDR1 MDHEN, CDR2 SYDVKM. With 6 bases removed from V and 0 bases from J, the gap between germline ends came to 15 bases. Separately, the same data were catalogued under a study of yellow fever vaccine responses in identical twins.

Material for sequencing was memory (CD45RO+) T cells sorted from blood. This TCR was recovered from a woman aged 18-30 years in good health. The chain links TRBV28 to TRBJ1-5; D uncertain. The DNA for the CDR3 is TGTGCCAGCAGCCCAACGAGGGAGGCTAGCAATCAGCCCCAGCATTTT. Its translation: CASSPTREASNQPQHF.